These 14 T cell receptor beta chains share one sample of origin, sequenced in a study of OX40 agonist ivuxolimab in advanced cancers. Profiled with immunoSEQ multiplex PCR; TCRdb holds only in-frame clones, not every one. The sample records around 45,000 clones, 88% being singletons. The sample in question was CD4+ or CD8+ T cells sorted from blood, obtained in a trial of the OX40 agonist ivuxolimab. These receptor sequences come from an adult with an advanced solid tumor such as melanoma, head and neck, liver or kidney cancer.

The chain combines TRBV7-3 with TRBJ2-3; D possibly corresponds to TRBD2 (5 bases). The ends were cut back, 5 bases at V and 0 bases at J, with 18 bases in the middle. Germline lookup yields CDR1 SGHTA and CDR2 FQGTGA. The CDR3 loop spans 17 amino acids. CDR3 protein: CASSLGSGITSTDTQYF. CDR3 in DNA: TGTGCCAGCAGCCTCGGCTCGGGGATTACTAGCACAGATACGCAGTATTTT.

In this sample, this clone turned up a few times. The chain has TRBV21-1 and TRBJ2-7; TRBD1 is the table's D call and was not checked against the DNA. TRBV21-1 is tagged as a pseudogene. This CDR3 comprises 14 residues. The CDR3 DNA is TGTGCCAGCAGCAAAGGGTCAGGAACCTACGAGCAGTACTTC. Amino acid sequence: CASSKGSGTYEQYF.

V is TRBV4-2 and J is TRBJ2-3; D is possibly TRBD2 (6 bases). The V end lost 0 bases, the J end lost 7 bases, and 14 bases lay between the germline ends. This CDR3 is 15 amino acids long. In germline, CDR1 is LGHNA, CDR2 YNFKEQ. The CDR3 nucleotides are TGTGCCAGCAGCCAAGAGACTAGAAGAGGGAATACGCAGTATTTT. Translation: CASSQETRRGNTQYF.

The CDR3 nucleotides read TGCAGCGTTGCCGTCCCCGGGGCTTTGAACACTGAAGCTTTCTTT. It encodes CSVAVPGALNTEAFF. The chain carries TRBV29-1 and TRBJ1-1; possibly TRBD1 for D (5 bases). V shed 4 bases and J shed 0 bases, with 15 bases lying between them. The CDR3 extends over 15 amino acids. Per germline, CDR1 SQVTM and CDR2 ANQGSEA.

This chain uses TRBV6-6 with TRBJ2-7, with D possibly being TRBD1 or TRBD2 (5 bases each). Trimming stripped 6 bases from V and 0 bases from J, with 18 bases between. The germline V gene encodes CDR1 MNHNY and CDR2 SVGAGI (reference sequence). This CDR3 spans 16 amino acids. The DNA of the CDR3 is TGTGCCAGCAGCATCCGGGACCGAAGTTTCTCCTACGAGCAGTACTTC. It codes for CASSIRDRSFSYEQYF.

This clone was seen a few times. The chain joins TRBV19 to TRBJ2-3; D is possibly TRBD1 (6 bases). This CDR3 is built from 15 residues. Germline assignment: CDR1 LNHDA and CDR2 SQIVND (reference sequence). Trimming removed 7 bases at V and 4 bases at J, with 18 bases between. The CDR3 loop is CASTPDRSRADTQYF. In DNA, the CDR3 is TGTGCCAGTACTCCTGACAGGAGCAGGGCAGATACGCAGTATTTT.

The V call is TRBV10-3, the J call TRBJ2-3; D unresolved. Deletions cut 0 bases from V and 2 bases from J, with 3 bases between. Per germline, CDR1 ENHRY and CDR2 SYGVKD. The CDR3 loop spans 13 amino acids. DNA for the CDR3: TGTGCCATCAGTGAGTCGTACACAGATACGCAGTATTTT. Translation: CAISESYTDTQYF.

The rearrangement uses TRBV6-1 and TRBJ1-4; no clear D gene. Germline V gene data show CDR1 as MNHNS and CDR2 as SASEGT. This CDR3 comprises 15 residues. Between the trimmed V and J ends, which lost 1 base and 10 bases, there was a span of 16 bases. CDR3 residues: CASSEGAPGFVKLFF. In DNA, the CDR3 is TGTGCCAGCAGTGAAGGAGCACCGGGGTTTGTAAAACTGTTTTTT.

The chain carries TRBV28 and TRBJ1-5; D gene ambiguous. In germline, CDR1 is MDHEN, CDR2 SYDVKM. V gave up 1 base and J gave up 7 bases, with 11 bases separating them. The CDR3 runs 14 residues. The CDR3 is CASSLSGAGQPQHF. The DNA of the CDR3 is TGTGCCAGCAGTTTATCCGGTGCGGGCCAGCCCCAGCATTTT.

The rearrangement links TRBV28 to TRBJ2-4, with a tentative D call TRBD1 (6 bases). This CDR3 region has 14 residues. The germline gives CDR1 MDHEN, CDR2 SYDVKM. The V end lost 7 bases, the J end lost 6 bases, and 16 bases lay between the germline ends. The CDR3 region has the DNA TGTGCCAGCACCGACAGGCGCCTCCTAAACATTCAGTACTTC. It yields the protein CASTDRRLLNIQYF.

This chain links TRBV11-2 with TRBJ2-7; D gene unclear. V lost 5 bases, J lost 0 bases, and 17 bases lay in between. Germline CDR1 reads SGHAT; CDR2 reads FQNNGV. This CDR3 has 16 amino acids. The CDR3 protein is CASSPSLAESSYEQYF. CDR3 coding DNA: TGTGCCAGCAGCCCTTCCCTGGCGGAGAGCTCCTACGAGCAGTACTTC.

The chain carries TRBV6-1 and TRBJ2-1; unclear D gene. CDR1 is MNHNS, CDR2 SASEGT, per germline. This CDR3 comprises 20 residues. V lost 0 bases and J 3 bases, leaving 24 bases between the germline ends. For the CDR3, the DNA is TGTGCCAGCAGTGAAGCGGACCCCACTGTTGGATTCAACCGCTACAATGAGCAGTTCTTC. Translated: CASSEADPTVGFNRYNEQFF.

This clone was recorded a few times. The chain employs TRBV6-6 and TRBJ2-4, with TRBD2 as a possible D gene (7 bases). Germline loops: CDR1 MNHNY, CDR2 SVGAGI (reference sequence). Deletions cut 8 bases from V and 6 bases from J, with 11 bases between. CDR3 length: 12 amino acids. The CDR3 DNA follows: TGTGCCAGCGCTGGGGGGGCAAACATTCAGTACTTC. Translating gives CASAGGANIQYF.

This sequence joins TRBV18 and TRBJ2-3; TRBD2 matches 7 bases. CDR3 size: 13 residues. Germline CDR1 is KGHSH and CDR2 is LQKENI. With V trimmed by 6 bases and J by 4 bases, 4 bases remained unmatched. The CDR3 DNA reads TGTGCCAGCTCGCGGGGGACTGCAGATACGCAGTATTTT. It codes for CASSRGTADTQYF. The full variable domain, with the rest looked up from reference TRBV18 and TRBJ2-3, is NAGVMQNPRHLVRRRGQEARLRCSPMKGHSHVYWYRQLPEEGLKFMVYLQKENIIDESGMPKERFSAEFPKEGPSILRIQQVVRGDSAAYFCASSRGTADTQYFGPGTRLTVL.